This entry lists 21 T cell receptor beta chains sequenced from one sample in a study of T cells in Graves' hyperthyroidism and ophthalmopathy. Amplification targeted TCR beta CDR3 regions from RNA transcripts. The HTBI primer set served for first-round RT-PCR of the TCR CDR3. TCRdb recomputed calls from the multiplex PCR reads with MiXCR, one row per CDR3 protein. Of about 290,000 distinct CDR3 sequences listed, approximately 14% are singletons. The sample was blood. These TCRs come from a woman aged 40 to 50 with Graves' hyperthyroidism.

The chain joins TRBV2 to TRBJ2-1; 7 bases match TRBD2. The CDR3 covers 16 residues. CDR1 is SNHLY and CDR2 is FYNNEI in the germline V gene. With 6 bases clipped from V and 6 bases from J, the junction kept 14 bases outside the gene matches. CDR3 sequence reads: CASRSGLPGVSNEQFF. CDR3 DNA sequence: TGTGCCAGCAGATCGGGACTACCGGGAGTTAGCAATGAGCAGTTCTTC.

This clonotype has more than one count but fewer than ten. The chain employs TRBV5-6 and TRBJ2-2, with TRBD2 identical over 10 bases. V gave up 1 base and J gave up 4 bases; unmatched junction bases: 4. Germline CDR1 and CDR2: SGHDT and YYEEEE. This CDR3 has 16 residues. The DNA for the CDR3 is TGTGCCAGCAGCTTGCCTAGCGGGAGAGCCACCGGGGAGCTGTTTTTT. Translating it yields CASSLPSGRATGELFF. Filled out from reference TRBV5-6 and TRBJ2-2, the complete variable domain reads DAGVTQSPTHLIKTRGQQVTLRCSPKSGHDTVSWYQQALGQGPQFIFQYYEEEERQRGNFPDRFSGHQFPNYSSELNVNALLLGDSALYLCASSLPSGRATGELFFGEGSRLTVL.

This clonotype was observed a handful of times. This chain connects TRBV5-6 to TRBJ2-3; 13 nucleotides line up with TRBD2. Germline V gene data show CDR1 as SGHDT and CDR2 as YYEEEE. V was clipped by 2 bases and J by 3 bases; unmatched bases: 3. The CDR3 has 16 residues. In DNA form, the CDR3 reads TGTGCCAGCAGCTTTGGACTAGCGGGAGCAACAGATACGCAGTATTTT. The encoded protein is CASSFGLAGATDTQYF. The whole variable domain, remainder taken from reference TRBV5-6 and TRBJ2-3, is DAGVTQSPTHLIKTRGQQVTLRCSPKSGHDTVSWYQQALGQGPQFIFQYYEEEERQRGNFPDRFSGHQFPNYSSELNVNALLLGDSALYLCASSFGLAGATDTQYFGPGTRLTVL.

This clonotype was seen at least ten times. The chain employs TRBV7-2 and TRBJ1-5; D unclear. Trimming pared 4 bases from V and 0 bases from J, leaving 4 bases between. The germline CDR1 and CDR2 sequences are SGHTA and FQGNSA. The CDR3 extends over 13 amino acids. CDR3 loop: CASSSYSNQPQHF. CDR3 bases: TGTGCCAGCAGCTCCTATAGCAATCAGCCCCAGCATTTT.

V usage is TRBV7-9 and J usage is TRBJ2-7, with a possible D match to TRBD2 (6 bases). This CDR3 contains 13 residues. Germline CDR1 SEHNR, CDR2 FQNEAQ (reference sequence). V was shortened by 3 bases and J by 10 bases, with 16 bases between the two germline ends. This CDR3 reads CASSFPGSLEQYF. For the CDR3, the DNA is TGTGCCAGCAGCTTCCCCGGGAGTTTGGAACAGTACTTC.

This chain joins TRBV20-1 and TRBJ1-2, with a possible D match to TRBD1 (6 bases). This CDR3 is built from 14 residues. Trimming stripped 4 bases from V and 0 bases from J, with 12 bases between. The germline CDR1 and CDR2 sequences are DFQATT and SNEGSKA (reference sequence). The CDR3 reads CSATQGGSNYGYTF. DNA of the CDR3: TGCAGTGCTACCCAAGGGGGTTCTAACTATGGCTACACCTTC.

J is TRBJ2-5 and V is TRBV5-1, with 8 nucleotides matching TRBD2. V shed 4 bases and J 5 bases; nucleotides not matched to a gene: 7. Germline-derived CDR1 and CDR2 are SGHRS and YFSETQ. This CDR3 is built from 14 residues. The CDR3 sequence: CASSTGLGSETQYF. The CDR3 DNA follows: TGCGCCAGCAGCACGGGACTAGGGAGTGAGACCCAGTACTTC.

This clonotype was found a few times. The chain uses TRBV10-3 and TRBJ1-6; D perhaps matches TRBD1 (6 bases). From germline, CDR1 is ENHRY and CDR2 SYGVKD. V lost 10 bases and J 10 bases, leaving 23 bases between the germline ends. The CDR3 has 15 amino acids. The CDR3 spells CATEDRKVLGSPLHF. CDR3 nucleotides: TGTGCCACCGAAGACAGGAAAGTTTTGGGATCACCCCTCCACTTT.

This clonotype was picked up many times. The chain has TRBV12-3 or TRBV12-4 and TRBJ1-4; perhaps TRBD1 as D (5 bases). This CDR3 spans 14 amino acids. The germline V and J ends were trimmed by 2 bases and 3 bases, with 7 bases remaining between them. DNA for the CDR3: TGTGCCAGCAGTTTATGGGGGGCTAATGAAAAACTGTTTTTT. Translation gives CASSLWGANEKLFF.

The V call is TRBV11-2, the J call TRBJ2-2; the match to TRBD1 covers 7 bases. CDR1 is SGHAT and CDR2 is FQNNGV in the germline V gene. The ends lost 6 bases at V and 5 bases at J; junction bases unmatched: 9. The CDR3 has 15 amino acids. CDR3 sequence (DNA): TGTGCCAGCAGGCGACCGGGACAGTCGACCGGGGAGCTGTTTTTT. Protein sequence: CASRRPGQSTGELFF.

This clonotype came up once. The genes are TRBV7-2 and TRBJ2-3; the D is unclear. Germline values: CDR1 SGHTA, CDR2 FQGNSA. CDR3 length: 14 amino acids. V gave up 5 bases and J gave up 4 bases, with 13 bases separating them. The CDR3 sequence: CASSPTPSSDTQYF. The CDR3 DNA reads as TGTGCCAGCAGCCCAACCCCCAGTTCAGATACGCAGTATTTT.

This clonotype appeared a few times. The CDR3 region has the DNA TGCGCCAGCATACAGTCGGGGGGTCTGAACACTGAAGCTTTCTTT. This codes for CASIQSGGLNTEAFF. The chain employs TRBV4-1 and TRBJ1-1; D possibly corresponds to TRBD1 (5 bases). V lost 7 bases, J lost 0 bases, and 15 bases lay in between. There are 15 residues in the CDR3. The germline CDR1 and CDR2 sequences are MGHRA and YSYEKL.

This clonotype showed up many times. This chain links TRBV7-2 with TRBJ1-1; D is undetermined. The germline CDR1 and CDR2 sequences are SGHTA and FQGNSA. The V and J ends lost 4 bases and 8 bases respectively, with 17 bases between them. The CDR3 totals 14 residues. The chain's CDR3 is CASSSPHGPPEAFF. The CDR3 DNA reads TGTGCCAGCAGCTCACCCCACGGACCGCCCGAAGCTTTCTTT.

This clonotype has a count of ten or more. The chain employs TRBV2 and TRBJ1-2; D perhaps matches TRBD1 (6 bases). Germline-derived CDR1 and CDR2 are SNHLY and FYNNEI. The V gene lost 6 bases and the J gene lost 3 bases, with 14 bases spanning the gap. The CDR3 covers 14 residues. CDR3 amino acids: CASRRGGTDYGYTF. CDR3 nucleotide sequence: TGTGCCAGCAGGAGAGGGGGGACGGACTATGGCTACACCTTC.

V usage is TRBV19 and J usage is TRBJ2-5; 7 nucleotides agree with TRBD1. This CDR3 is built from 15 residues. V dropped 6 bases and J dropped 3; count of bases not matched to a gene: 10. Germline loops: CDR1 LNHDA, CDR2 SQIVND (reference sequence). The CDR3 spells CASSRSGTAEETQYF. Written as DNA, the CDR3 is TGTGCCAGTAGCCGGTCCGGGACAGCAGAAGAGACCCAGTACTTC.

This clonotype was detected only once. The missing conserved phenylalanine or tryptophan at the end of this CDR3 makes a read error likely. The V and J genes are TRBV2 and TRBJ2-3, with D unresolved. The V gene's germline CDR1 is SNHLY and CDR2 FYNNEI. V lost 5 bases, J lost 0 bases, and 6 bases lay in between. CDR3 length: 13 amino acids. Written as DNA, the CDR3 is TGTGCCAGCAGTCTCCGAAGCACAGATACGCAGTATTCT. Protein: CASSLRSTDTQYS.

Ten or more counts support this clonotype. This chain uses TRBV19 with TRBJ2-5, with 8 bases identical to TRBD1. The CDR3 runs to 15 residues. Germline values: CDR1 LNHDA, CDR2 SQIVND (reference sequence). The V segment lost 7 bases and the J segment 2 bases; nucleotides outside the gene matches: 9. CDR3 residues: CASTLTGDLQETQYF. DNA for the CDR3: TGTGCCAGTACCCTGACAGGGGACCTTCAAGAGACCCAGTACTTC.

There are many counts of this clonotype. V and J are TRBV11-3 and TRBJ1-1; maybe TRBD1 (6 bases). Germline-derived CDR1 and CDR2 are SGHNT and YENEEA. V shed 5 bases and J shed 11 bases, with 18 bases lying between them. CDR3 length equals 13 residues. The CDR3 spells CASSMQGTARAFF. As DNA, the CDR3 is TGTGCCAGCAGCATGCAGGGGACCGCCCGTGCTTTCTTT. Based on the CDR3 plus reference TRBV11-3 and TRBJ1-1, the full variable domain is EAGVVQSPRYKIIEKKQPVAFWCNPISGHNTLYWYLQNLGQGPELLIRYENEEAVDDSQLPKDRFSAERLKGVDSTLKIQPAELGDSAVYLCASSMQGTARAFFGQGTRLTVV.

This clonotype has at least ten counts. The chain joins TRBV5-1 to TRBJ2-7; TRBD2 matches 10 bases. Looked up from germline, CDR1 is SGHRS and CDR2 is YFSETQ. This CDR3 has 15 residues. V lost 4 bases to trimming and J lost 7 bases; unmatched junction nucleotides: 11. CDR3 region: CASSRSQGLAREQYF. The CDR3, as DNA: TGCGCCAGCAGCCGGTCCCAGGGACTAGCGCGGGAGCAGTACTTC. The full variable domain, rest sourced from reference TRBV5-1 and TRBJ2-7, is KAGVTQTPRYLIKTRGQQVTLSCSPISGHRSVSWYQQTPGQGLQFLFEYFSETQRNKGNFPGRFSGRQFSNSRSEMNVSTLELGDSALYLCASSRSQGLAREQYFGPGTRLTVT.

This clonotype was recorded at least ten times. The J gene is TRBJ2-1, the V gene TRBV9; 8 bases match TRBD2. The CDR3 covers 14 residues. Germline V lookup: CDR1 SGDLS, CDR2 YYNGEE. Unmatched junction bases numbered 7, after V lost 3 bases and J lost 8 bases. The CDR3 loop is CASSAWTSIDEQFF. The DNA of the CDR3 is TGTGCCAGCAGCGCATGGACTAGCATAGATGAGCAGTTCTTC.

This clonotype showed up many times. The chain employs TRBV30 and TRBJ2-7; D perhaps matches TRBD2 (5 bases). The V end was cut by 2 bases, the J end by 3 bases, with 8 bases between. Per the germline V gene, CDR1 is GTSNPN and CDR2 is SVGIG (reference sequence). The CDR3 runs 12 residues. This chain's CDR3 is CAWSRGNYEQYF. CDR3 nucleotides: TGTGCCTGGAGTAGAGGGAACTACGAGCAGTACTTC.